A single sample gave rise to the 10 T cell receptor beta chains below, sequenced in a study of vaccination effects on CD4 cells after COVID-19. Their antigens are not known. Viral peptide pools were used in the ViraFEST assay to expand antigen-specific CD4+ T cells, and sequencing came afterward. When ten to eleven days of culture had elapsed, CD4+ T cells were isolated. Two doses of either BNT162b2 or mRNA-1273 were given to each participant. Here immunoSEQ multiplex PCR was the method, and the copy in TCRdb shows in-frame clones only, minus some. The sample consists of tens of thousands of clones, about 80% of them appearing once. The sequenced sample was CD4+ T cells from PBMCs cultured with HCoV-OC43 spike peptides, obtained after COVID-19 vaccination. The subset here: HCoV-OC43 spike overlapping peptide pool stimulation. The source of these receptors is a human donor who received a COVID-19 vaccine.

This CDR3 is CASSLGLAGYNEQFF. The CDR3, as DNA: TGTGCCAGCAGCTTGGGGCTAGCGGGTTACAATGAGCAGTTCTTC. The chain links TRBV5-8 to TRBJ2-1; 8 nucleotides agree with TRBD2. This CDR3 has 15 amino acids. CDR1 SGHTS and CDR2 YDEGEE come from the germline V gene. The trim removed 0 bases at V and 4 bases at J, leaving 3 bases unmatched.

The rearrangement links TRBV30 to TRBJ1-4; D might be TRBD1 (5 bases). Germline loops: CDR1 GTSNPN, CDR2 SVGIG (reference sequence). Trimming pared 2 bases from V and 0 bases from J, leaving 13 bases between. This CDR3 is 16 amino acids long. The CDR3 bases are TGTGCCTGGAGTAGGACCCGGGGGGCAACTAATGAAAAACTGTTTTTT. It specifies CAWSRTRGATNEKLFF.

The chain links TRBV5-1 to TRBJ1-6; D gene uncertain. Germline V gene lookup returns CDR1 SGHRS and CDR2 YFSETQ. The CDR3 contains 15 residues. Trimming took off 0 bases at V and 7 bases at J, with 11 bases between the two ends. Written as DNA, the CDR3 is TGCGCCAGCAGCTTGGATCCGGGTTTAAATTCACCCCTCCACTTT. This gives the protein CASSLDPGLNSPLHF. The full variable domain, its missing parts supplied by reference TRBV5-1 and TRBJ1-6, is KAGVTQTPRYLIKTRGQQVTLSCSPISGHRSVSWYQQTPGQGLQFLFEYFSETQRNKGNFPGRFSGRQFSNSRSEMNVSTLELGDSALYLCASSLDPGLNSPLHFGNGTRLTVT.

This chain uses TRBV6-5 with TRBJ1-6; no definite D call. This CDR3 is 13 amino acids long. V lost 4 bases and J 13 bases, leaving 14 bases between the germline ends. Germline V CDR1 and CDR2: MNHEY, SVGAGI. The CDR3 is CASSSEGIVPLHF. The CDR3 DNA reads as TGTGCCAGCAGTTCTGAGGGCATCGTCCCCCTCCACTTT.

J is TRBJ2-4 and V is TRBV7-9; no clear D. This CDR3 region has 15 residues. The germline gives CDR1 SEHNR, CDR2 FQNEAQ (reference sequence). The V end lost 5 bases, the J end lost 3 bases, and 14 bases lay between the germline ends. The CDR3 DNA follows: TGTGCCAGCAGCCCGAAGGACGAATACAAAAACATTCAGTACTTC. It codes for CASSPKDEYKNIQYF. Filled out from reference TRBV7-9 and TRBJ2-4, the complete variable domain reads DTGVSQNPRHKITKRGQNVTFRCDPISEHNRLYWYRQTLGQGPEFLTYFQNEAQLEKSRLLSDRFSAERPKGSFSTLEIQRTEQGDSAMYLCASSPKDEYKNIQYFGAGTRLSVL.

V gene TRBV14 combines with J gene TRBJ2-7; TRBD1 agrees at 7 bases. The trim removed 4 bases at V and 6 bases at J, leaving 3 bases unmatched. Germline V lookup: CDR1 SGHDN, CDR2 FVKESK. CDR3 length equals 12 residues. CDR3 protein: CASSLRTGEQYV. The CDR3 nucleotides read TGTGCCAGCAGCCTCCGGACAGGCGAGCAGTACGTC.

The chain links TRBV5-1 to TRBJ2-1, with 7 bases that match TRBD1. J was trimmed by 8 bases and V by 0 bases; bases with no gene match: 23. The germline CDR1 and CDR2 sequences are SGHRS and YFSETQ. This CDR3 is built from 20 residues. CDR3 loop: CASSLGDRALSIQGQYEQFF. The CDR3 bases are TGCGCCAGCAGCTTGGGCGACAGGGCTCTATCAATACAGGGACAATATGAGCAGTTCTTC.

The CDR3: CASSPPGGKNYGYTF. The CDR3 region has the DNA TGTGCCAGCTCACCACCGGGCGGGAAAAACTATGGCTACACCTTC. V and J are TRBV18 and TRBJ1-2; D is unclear. CDR3 length equals 15 residues. Germline V gene lookup returns CDR1 KGHSH and CDR2 LQKENI. Trimming shortened V by 0 bases and J by 2 bases, and 10 bases separated the two germline ends.

The V call is TRBV4-1, the J call TRBJ2-7; 11 bases are a match to TRBD2. The V and J ends lost 3 bases and 3 bases, in that order; junction bases with no gene match: 4. The CDR3 has 15 residues. In germline, CDR1 is MGHRA, CDR2 YSYEKL. The CDR3 nucleotides read TGCGCCAGCAGCCAGCTTAGCGGGGGGGTCTACGAGCAGTACGTC. Translated, it gives CASSQLSGGVYEQYV.

The rearrangement joins TRBV13 to TRBJ1-1; 8 nucleotides agree with TRBD1. This CDR3 comprises 18 residues. Germline values: CDR1 PRHDT, CDR2 FYEKMQ (reference sequence). V trimming: 1 base; J trimming: 0 bases; junction bases outside the gene matches: 10. CDR3 DNA: TGTGCCAGCAGCTTAGTAGGTGGACAGGGATCAATGAACACTGAAGCTTTCTTT. It yields the protein CASSLVGGQGSMNTEAFF.